This is a list of T cell receptor beta chains from one sample in a study of T-cell reconstitution after alpha-beta-depleted transplantation in children. A single record per CDR3 protein comes from TCRdb applying MiXCR to the PCR reads. The table lists 450,000 to 600,000 distinct CDR3 sequences, 10% to 15% of them singletons. The starting material was PBMCs, mostly from graft donor cells, obtained 360 days after TCRalphabeta/CD19-depleted stem cell transplant. The origin of the receptors is a male patient aged 10 to 17 who had a stem cell transplant for acute myeloid leukemia, so the T cells may come from the graft donor. Both conserved end residues are part of each CDR3. D genes are given only for firm matches. Size is omitted from some rows. Given values are once, few, many or a class for expanded clones.

>TRBV6-5|-|few|TRBJ2-7
TGTGCCAGCAGTTACTCGAAGAGCCTCACCTTCTACGAGCAGTACTTC
CASSYSKSLTFYEQYF
>TRBV18|-|few|TRBJ1-1
TGTGCCAGCTCAAGTGTACAGATTAACGCTGAAGCTTTCTTT
CASSSVQINAEAFF
>TRBV4-3|TRBD1|few|TRBJ1-2
TGCGCCAGCAGCCAAGAGGCACCCGGGACAGGGGGAGATGGCTACACCTTC
CASSQEAPGTGGDGYTF
>TRBV29-1|TRBD2|-|TRBJ2-1
TGCAGCGTTGAGGGAGGGCCTTCGAACAATGAGCAGTTCTTC
CSVEGGPSNNEQFF
>TRBV7-2|TRBD2|-|TRBJ2-5
TGTGCCAGCAGCACCCGGGACACGCTCCGGACTAGCGGGAGAGGGAGAGGAGAGACCCAGTACTTC
CASSTRDTLRTSGRGRGETQYF
>TRBV5-1|-|few|TRBJ2-7
TGCGCCAGCTCAGGGGCCCTTTGGAGTAACAAGCAGTACTTC
CASSGALWSNKQYF
>TRBV7-2|-|many|TRBJ2-3
TGTGCCAGCAGCTTAGGGGGAACCAGCACAGATACGCAGTATTTT
CASSLGGTSTDTQYF
>TRBV7-9|-|once|TRBJ2-5
TGTGCCAGCAGCCCGCCTCTCGGGGGCTACATGGGGACCCAGTACTTC
CASSPPLGGYMGTQYF
>TRBV6-5|-|-|TRBJ2-7
TGTGTCAGCAGTTGGACACATGCACAGGGCACCTACGAGCAGTACTTC
CVSSWTHAQGTYEQYF
>TRBV5-4|-|-|TRBJ1-1
TGTGCCAGCACCCGGGGGGTAGGGGTAGACACTGAAGCTTTCTTT
CASTRGVGVDTEAFF
>TRBV27|TRBD2|few|TRBJ2-5
TGTGCCAGCAGCGAACTAGCGGTACAAGAGACCCAGTACTTC
CASSELAVQETQYF
>TRBV6-2/TRBV6-3|TRBD2|-|TRBJ2-3
TGTGCCAGCAGTCGTGGACTAGCGGGAGCGTCAACAGATACGCAGTATTTT
CASSRGLAGASTDTQYF
>TRBV11-2|TRBD1|-|TRBJ2-1
TGTGCCAGCAGCTTATACCTTTTTTGGAGCAGGGGGTTCAATGAGCAGTTCTTC
CASSLYLFWSRGFNEQFF
>TRBV6-2/TRBV6-3|-|-|TRBJ1-1
TGTGCCAGCAGTTTGGTATTGGTTGGGGAAGCTTTCTTT
CASSLVLVGEAFF
>TRBV6-2/TRBV6-3|TRBD2|-|TRBJ2-1
TGTGCCCGCCCGGCTAGCGGTTGGAATGAGCAGTTCTTC
CARPASGWNEQFF
>TRBV20-1|TRBD2|-|TRBJ2-5
TGCAGTGCTAGTGAACCGGGACTAGCGACGGAGACCCAGTACTTC
CSASEPGLATETQYF
>TRBV12-3/TRBV12-4|-|few|TRBJ1-1
TGTGCCAGCCTCGCATACACTGAAGCTTTCTTT
CASLAYTEAFF
>TRBV28|TRBD1|-|TRBJ2-7
TGTGCCAGCAGTTTGCCAACAGGGGGCTTCTCCTACGAGCAGTACTTC
CASSLPTGGFSYEQYF
>TRBV7-7|TRBD2|many|TRBJ2-5
TGTGCTAGCAGCTTGTCGGGGCTAGCGGGACGAGAGACCCAGTACTTC
CASSLSGLAGRETQYF
>TRBV9|TRBD1|-|TRBJ2-7
TGTGCCAGCAGCGTAGGTGGGACAGAAAACTACGAGCAGTACTTC
CASSVGGTENYEQYF
>TRBV20-1|-|-|TRBJ2-7
TGCAGTGCTGCGACTATAATCTACGAGCAGTACTTC
CSAATIIYEQYF
>TRBV20-1|TRBD2|few|TRBJ2-5
TGCAGTGCTAGAGATGTAAGGACTAGCGGACCGGGGACCCAGTACTTC
CSARDVRTSGPGTQYF
>TRBV5-1|TRBD1|few|TRBJ2-1
TGCGCCAGCAGCTCCGGGACAGGCGATGAGCAGTTCTTC
CASSSGTGDEQFF
>TRBV19|TRBD1|-|TRBJ2-7
TGTGCCAGTAGTATCGCCGGGACAGGGCTCTTGGACGAGCAGTACTTC
CASSIAGTGLLDEQYF
>TRBV2|-|-|TRBJ2-1
TGTGCCAGCAGTCCCCGGGACACCCCCTACAATGAGCAGTTCTTC
CASSPRDTPYNEQFF
>TRBV20-1|-|few|TRBJ2-1
TGCAGTGCGCCCCCGTCAGGGACCCCTTACAATGAGCAGTTCTTC
CSAPPSGTPYNEQFF
>TRBV5-4|-|-|TRBJ2-5
TGTGCCAGCAGCTTAGGCCGGCGAGAGACCCAGTACTTC
CASSLGRRETQYF
>TRBV6-2/TRBV6-3|-|-|TRBJ1-5
TGTGCCAGCAGACGAGGACCGCCGGAAGGCAATCAGCCCCAGCATTTT
CASRRGPPEGNQPQHF
>TRBV7-9|-|many|TRBJ1-1
TGTGCCAGCAGCTTAGCAGGACGGCAGAACACTGAAGCTTTCTTT
CASSLAGRQNTEAFF